This record covers a single T cell receptor beta chain. TCRdb's table, derived via immunoSEQ multiplex PCR, lists solely in-frame clones and lacks some. Of tens of thousands of clones detected, 65% to 90% appear once; the ten largest clones hold 20% to 25%. The CDR3 has 15 amino acids. Looked up from germline, CDR1 is SGHTA and CDR2 is FQGNSA. With V trimmed by 4 bases and J by 6 bases, 10 bases remained unmatched. The data were obtained in a study of blood T cell repertoires in COVID-19. About the study: Both acute and convalescent COVID-19 samples were obtained from the United States, Italy and Spain. T cells, B-cell-depleted T cells, or PBMCs provided the cDNA or gDNA that served as material.

This sequence originates from a man aged 55 to 70 with acute or convalescent COVID-19. The rearrangement links TRBV7-2 to TRBJ2-7; 9 bases map to TRBD2. The sequenced sample was peripheral blood. As DNA, the CDR3 is TGTGCCAGCAGCTCCCCGGGACTAGCTGGGGGCGAGCAGTACTTC. Its translation is CASSSPGLAGGEQYF.